This T cell receptor beta chain was sequenced in a study of shared clonotypes between healthy human individuals. Looked up from germline, CDR1 is SGHVS and CDR2 is FNYEAQ. V was trimmed by 5 bases and J by 1 base, leaving 15 bases between them. This CDR3 comprises 16 residues. This clone occurred once. Using immunoSEQ multiplex PCR, the repertoire was profiled, and TCRdb retains in-frame clones only, with some absent. This table has 2 million to 3 million clones, roughly 93% appearing once. This sequence originates from a man between 18 and 35 years old in good health. Some clones in this sample may be carry-over from other donors' samples. The sequencing sample was made of naive CD4+ T cells from PBMCs. As for subset: CD45RA+ positively selected. The gene calls are TRBV7-6 and TRBJ2-4, with TRBD1 as a possible D gene (5 bases). The CDR3 sequence: CASSPGYLGAKNIQYF. The CDR3 nucleotides read TGTGCCAGCAGCCCAGGGTACCTAGGGGCCAAAAACATTCAGTACTTC. Drawing the rest from reference TRBV7-6 and TRBJ2-4, the complete variable domain is GAGVSQSPRYKVTKRGQDVALRCDPISGHVSLYWYRQALGQGPEFLTYFNYEAQQDKSGLPNDRFSAERPEGSISTLTIQRTEQRDSAMYRCASSPGYLGAKNIQYFGAGTRLSVL.